This T cell receptor beta chain comes out of a study of Ad26.COV2.S vaccination and SARS-CoV-2 variants. Produced via immunoSEQ multiplex PCR; TCRdb's table is partial and in-frame only. The table records more than 400,000 clones, roughly 88% of them present only once. Germline lookup yields CDR1 SNHLY and CDR2 FYNNEI. This CDR3 region has 13 residues. Trimming cost V 7 bases and J 3 bases, with 12 bases left between them. Documented treatment: 15 to 20 received Ad26.COV2.S at low or high dose, single or two shots; about 5 received placebo; per-sample allocation not given. Material that was analyzed had been drawn on day 63 after the first vaccine or placebo injection. An Ad26 vector expressing Wuhan-strain SARS-CoV-2 spike constituted the vaccine.

The input for sequencing was peripheral blood, taken in a trial of Ad26.COV2.S vaccine versus placebo. This chain uses TRBV2 with TRBJ2-5; possibly TRBD1 for D (6 bases). The clonotype comes from a person aged 18-60 years who received the Ad26.COV2.S COVID-19 vaccine or a placebo. CDR3 coding DNA: TGTGCCAGCAAACGACAGGCCGAAGAGACCCAGTACTTC. This encodes CASKRQAEETQYF.